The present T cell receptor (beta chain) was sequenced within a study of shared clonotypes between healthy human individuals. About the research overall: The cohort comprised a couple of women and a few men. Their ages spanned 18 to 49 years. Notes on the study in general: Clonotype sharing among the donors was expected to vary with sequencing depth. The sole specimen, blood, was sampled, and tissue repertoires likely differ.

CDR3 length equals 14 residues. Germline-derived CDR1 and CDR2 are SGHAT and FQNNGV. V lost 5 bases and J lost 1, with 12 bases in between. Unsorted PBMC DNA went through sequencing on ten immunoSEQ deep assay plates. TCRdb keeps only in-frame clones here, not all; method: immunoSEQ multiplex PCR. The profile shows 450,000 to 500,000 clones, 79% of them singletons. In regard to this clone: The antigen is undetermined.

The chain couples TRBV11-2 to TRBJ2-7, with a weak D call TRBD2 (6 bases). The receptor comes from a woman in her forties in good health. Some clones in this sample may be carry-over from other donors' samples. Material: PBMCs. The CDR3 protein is CASSPLGGSYEQYF. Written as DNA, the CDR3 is TGTGCCAGCAGCCCCCTCGGGGGTTCCTACGAGCAGTACTTC.